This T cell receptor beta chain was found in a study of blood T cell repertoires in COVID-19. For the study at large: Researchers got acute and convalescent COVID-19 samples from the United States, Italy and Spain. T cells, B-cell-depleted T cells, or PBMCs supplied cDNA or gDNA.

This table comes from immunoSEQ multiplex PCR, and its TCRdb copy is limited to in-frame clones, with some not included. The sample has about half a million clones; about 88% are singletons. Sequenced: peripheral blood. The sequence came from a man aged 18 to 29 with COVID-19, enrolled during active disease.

CDR3 amino acids: CASRPGSVETQYF. As DNA, the CDR3 is TGTGCCAGCAGGCCGGGAAGTGTGGAGACCCAGTACTTC. The chain uses TRBV7-9 and TRBJ2-5; tentative D call: TRBD2 (5 bases). The V gene lost 6 bases and the J gene lost 5 bases, with 13 bases spanning the gap. There are 13 residues in the CDR3. From germline, CDR1 is SEHNR and CDR2 FQNEAQ (reference sequence).